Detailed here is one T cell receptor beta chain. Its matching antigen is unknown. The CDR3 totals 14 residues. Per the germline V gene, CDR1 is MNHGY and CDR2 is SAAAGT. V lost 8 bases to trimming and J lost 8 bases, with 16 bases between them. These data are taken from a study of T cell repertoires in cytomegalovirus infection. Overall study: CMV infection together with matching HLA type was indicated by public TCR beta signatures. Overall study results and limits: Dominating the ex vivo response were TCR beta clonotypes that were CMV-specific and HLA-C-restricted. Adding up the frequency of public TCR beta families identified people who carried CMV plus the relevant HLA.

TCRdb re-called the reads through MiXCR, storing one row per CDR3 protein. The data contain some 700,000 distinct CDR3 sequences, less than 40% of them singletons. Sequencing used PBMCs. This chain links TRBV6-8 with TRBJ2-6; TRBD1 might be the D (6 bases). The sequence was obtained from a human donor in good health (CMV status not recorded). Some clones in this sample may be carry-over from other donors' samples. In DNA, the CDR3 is TGTGCCAGCGGTGCCCTGACAGGTACCAACGTCCTGACTTTC. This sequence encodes CASGALTGTNVLTF.